The source of this T cell receptor beta chain is a study of cytomegalovirus exposure and HLA in healthy donors. Findings and caveats of the study: Clusters of TCRs from the first cohort tended to co-occur in the 120 or so validation repertoires (as a later analysis found). Among TCR beta chains, those listed as cytomegalovirus-associated numbered under 200.

About this clone itself: Its antigen remains unidentified.

Only in-frame clones appear in the TCRdb table, and some are missing; sequencing was by immunoSEQ multiplex PCR. The data contain roughly 300,000 clones, 86% of them singletons. This CDR3 is built from 15 residues. Germline CDR1 and CDR2: LGHNA and YSLEER. V dropped 0 bases and J dropped 7 bases, with 15 bases sitting between them. The sequenced sample was PBMCs. The chain recombines TRBV4-3 with TRBJ1-2; D remains ambiguous. This sequence was found in a woman aged 18-29 years in good health and CMV-seronegative. DNA for the CDR3: TGCGCCAGCAGCCAAGAAGTCGTCGGGGAACCTGGCTACACCTTC. Translated, it gives CASSQEVVGEPGYTF.